This T cell receptor (beta chain) was captured in a study of cytomegalovirus exposure and HLA in healthy donors. This CDR3 is built from 15 residues. Germline CDR1 and CDR2: SGHVS and FNYEAQ. V dropped 2 bases and J dropped 6; count of bases not matched to a gene: 9. PCR was performed using 60 Vbeta and 13 Jbeta primers. Repertoires were generated with immunoSEQ multiplex PCR, while TCRdb's copy carries only in-frame clones and drops some. The sample has around 150,000 clones; around three quarters are singletons. Sequencing input: PBMCs. This chain joins TRBV7-6 and TRBJ2-7, with 8 bases identical to TRBD1. This clonotype was obtained from a man aged 25 to 40 in good health. CDR3 DNA: TGTGCCAGCAGCTTAAGGGACAGGAGTTTCTCCGAGCAGTACTTC. This encodes CASSLRDRSFSEQYF.